The rows below give T cell receptor beta chains drawn from one sample of a study of T cells in tuberculosis. Sequencing used immunoSEQ multiplex PCR; TCRdb keeps in-frame clones, though not all of them. Seen here are tens of thousands of clones, about 90% observed once, and the top ten hold 6.5% to 9%. This specimen consisted of PBMCs, obtained at tuberculosis diagnosis. These receptors came from an adult with tuberculosis. Some clones in this sample may be carry-over from other donors' samples. The CDR3 runs from the conserved cysteine through the conserved F or W. A D gene is named only where the DNA matches it firmly. Size is omitted from some rows. Given values are once, few, many or a class for expanded clones.

TRBJ2-1,TRBV5-6,.,TRBD1,TGTGCCAGCAGCTGGGACAGGCCGAACAATGAGCAGTTCTTC,CASSWDRPNNEQFF
TRBJ1-2,TRBV18,.,TRBD1,TGTGCCAGCTCACACAACCAGGGGGCGCGGGATGGCTACACCTTC,CASSHNQGARDGYTF
TRBJ1-1,TRBV9,once,.,TGTGCCAGCAGCGTACCAAACCCGGGAGCTGAAGCTTTCTTT,CASSVPNPGAEAFF
TRBJ2-3,TRBV7-2,once,TRBD2,TGTGCCAGCAGCCGCCGGGAGCGGGGGCCCACAGATACGCAGTATTTT,CASSRRERGPTDTQYF
TRBJ2-4,TRBV5-1,.,TRBD1,TGCGCCAGCAGGGGGGACAGTCCCAAAAACATTCAGTACTTC,CASRGDSPKNIQYF
TRBJ1-1,TRBV27,.,.,TGTGCCAGCAGTTTAGGGGCAGGGAACACTGAAGCTTTCTTT,CASSLGAGNTEAFF
TRBJ1-4,TRBV30,.,TRBD1,TGTGCCTGTCATACCGGGACAGGAGATTGGAGGGGAATGTTTTTT,CACHTGTGDWRGMFF
TRBJ2-7,TRBV7-8,.,.,TGTGCCAGCAGCTTTGGGTCGGGTCCCGGGGAGCAGTACTTC,CASSFGSGPGEQYF
TRBJ2-3,TRBV19,.,TRBD2,TGTGCCACCACAACTAGCGGGGACACAGATACGCAGTATTTT,CATTTSGDTDTQYF
TRBJ1-2,TRBV7-8,.,TRBD1,TGTGCCAGCAGCCCTCCAGGGACAGGGAGGGTTGGCTACACCTTC,CASSPPGTGRVGYTF
TRBJ1-6,TRBV21-1,.,.,TGTGCCAGCAGCAAAGTTCGACATCCAAATTCACCCCTCCACTTT,CASSKVRHPNSPLHF
TRBJ2-1,TRBV6-6,.,TRBD2,TGTGCCAGCAGTTACACTAGCGGGGCTCACAATGAGCAGTTCTTC,CASSYTSGAHNEQFF
TRBJ2-7,TRBV11-2,.,.,TGTGCCAGCAGTAGTATGTACGAGCAGTACTTC,CASSSMYEQYF
TRBJ2-7,TRBV29-1,.,.,TGCAGCGTTGTTGGGGGGACCGCCTACGAGCAGTACTTC,CSVVGGTAYEQYF
TRBJ1-2,TRBV5-6,once,.,TGTGCCAGCAGCTTGACAGGAGCTAACTATGGCTACACCTTC,CASSLTGANYGYTF
TRBJ1-2,TRBV13,.,.,TGTGCCAGCAGCTTAGGGACAGATAACTATGGCTACACCTTC,CASSLGTDNYGYTF
TRBJ1-1,TRBV10-3,.,.,TGTGCCATCAGTGAGTCGGGAGGCACTATGAACACTGAAGCTTTCTTT,CAISESGGTMNTEAFF
TRBJ1-5,TRBV29-1,.,.,TGCAGCGTTGGGGGGGACAATCAGCCCCAGCATTTT,CSVGGDNQPQHF
TRBJ2-1,TRBV9,.,.,TGTGCCAGCAGCGTAGCCGATGGGGGGTATGAGCAGTTCTTC,CASSVADGGYEQFF
TRBJ2-5,TRBV19,.,.,TGTGCCAGTAGTCTGAGTTTAAGCCGCCAAGAGACCCAGTACTTC,CASSLSLSRQETQYF
TRBJ1-1,TRBV5-6,.,.,TGTGCCAGCAGCTTGGCAGGGTACACTGAAGCTTTCTTT,CASSLAGYTEAFF
TRBJ2-2,TRBV5-5,.,.,TGTGCCAGCAGCTTCGATCCGACGGGCACCGGGGAGCTGTTTTTT,CASSFDPTGTGELFF
TRBJ2-7,TRBV29-1,.,TRBD1,TGCAGCGCTGCGTTTGGGGTACAGGGGAAGCAGTACTTC,CSAAFGVQGKQYF
TRBJ1-6,TRBV5-8,.,.,TGTGCCAGCAGCTTGGCTGGGCTGGATTCACCCCTCCACTTT,CASSLAGLDSPLHF
TRBJ2-1,TRBV7-6,.,TRBD2,TGTGCCAGCAGGGGCGGGTGGACTAGCGGGGCCAATGAGCAGTTCTTC,CASRGGWTSGANEQFF
TRBJ2-7,TRBV29-1,.,.,TGCAGCGTTGATAGCCCTTTCCTGATCGAGCAGTACTTC,CSVDSPFLIEQYF
TRBJ2-7,TRBV5-5,.,TRBD2,TGTGCCAGCAGCTGGGGACTAGCCATCTACGAGCAGTACTTC,CASSWGLAIYEQYF
TRBJ2-5,TRBV7-6,.,TRBD2,TGTGCCAGCAGCTTAAATATAGCGGGGGGGCCGGAGACCCAGTACTTC,CASSLNIAGGPETQYF
TRBJ2-7,TRBV30,.,.,TGTGCCTGGAATGGCGGACAGCCCGAGCAGTACTTC,CAWNGGQPEQYF
TRBJ1-2,TRBV11-2,.,TRBD1,TGTGCCAGCAGCCCGACAGGGACCCACTATGGCTACACCTTC,CASSPTGTHYGYTF
TRBJ2-1,TRBV7-3,.,.,TGTGCCAGCAGCTCTGACAGCTTGAGCAATGAGCAGTTCTTC,CASSSDSLSNEQFF
TRBJ1-2,TRBV6-5,.,.,TGTGCCAGCAGTTACGGGGCAGGGTGGGGCTACACCTTC,CASSYGAGWGYTF
TRBJ1-5,TRBV19,.,TRBD1,TGTGCCAGCGCCCGGACAGGGGCCGATAGCAATCAGCCCCAGCATTTT,CASARTGADSNQPQHF
TRBJ1-5,TRBV19,.,.,TGTGCCAGCAGGGGACGGCAGTGGGCCAATCAGCCCCAGCATTTT,CASRGRQWANQPQHF
TRBJ1-2,TRBV4-2,.,TRBD1,TGTGCCAGCAGCCGCTCAGGACAGGGTTTTAACTATGGCTACACCTTC,CASSRSGQGFNYGYTF
TRBJ2-1,TRBV9,.,TRBD2,TGTGCCAGCAGCGTAACCTCGGGGGGGCTTTCCAATGAGCAGTTCTTC,CASSVTSGGLSNEQFF
TRBJ1-6,TRBV6-5,.,.,TGTGCCAGCAGTTACTCGGGGGGAGATAATTCACCCCTCCACTTT,CASSYSGGDNSPLHF
TRBJ2-3,TRBV11-2,.,.,TGTGCCAGCAGCTTAGATGGCCCAACAGATACGCAGTATTTT,CASSLDGPTDTQYF
TRBJ1-2,TRBV27,.,.,TGTGCCAGCAGTCCCCGGACAGCGATCTATGGCTACACCTTC,CASSPRTAIYGYTF
TRBJ2-3,TRBV19,.,TRBD2,TGTGCCAGTAGTAGTGGGCGGGGGGGCCTAAGGGATACGCAGTATTTT,CASSSGRGGLRDTQYF
TRBJ2-7,TRBV7-2,.,TRBD1,TGTGCCAGCAGCTCACAGACAGGGACCGAGCAGTACTTC,CASSSQTGTEQYF
TRBJ2-7,TRBV4-1,.,.,TGCGCCAGCAGCCAAGGTGCACGGTCGGGCTACGAGCAGTACTTC,CASSQGARSGYEQYF
TRBJ2-2,TRBV2,.,.,TGTGCCAGCAGTGAGTTTCATGTGGGCTTAGGTTCCGGGGAGCTGTTTTTT,CASSEFHVGLGSGELFF
TRBJ2-7,TRBV29-1,.,.,TGCAGCGTTGGACTGACCGACGACGAGCAGTACTTC,CSVGLTDDEQYF
TRBJ1-2,TRBV10-2,.,TRBD1,TGCGCCAGCAGTGAGCCGAACAGGGGTAACTATGGCTACACCTTC,CASSEPNRGNYGYTF
TRBJ1-2,TRBV19,.,TRBD1,TGTGCCAGTAGTGTGAACAGGGGACCCCTCTATGGCTACACCTTC,CASSVNRGPLYGYTF
TRBJ2-1,TRBV6-1,.,TRBD2,TGTGCCAGCAATGACCCCCCTAGCGGGGTATACAATGAGCAGTTCTTC,CASNDPPSGVYNEQFF
TRBJ2-3,TRBV7-3,.,.,TGTGCCAGCAGCTCTGGGGGGGCCTCCGGAGATACGCAGTATTTT,CASSSGGASGDTQYF
TRBJ2-2,TRBV6-1,.,.,TGTGCCAGCAGGGAGATGACTAGTGGCACCGGGGAGCTGTTTTTT,CASREMTSGTGELFF